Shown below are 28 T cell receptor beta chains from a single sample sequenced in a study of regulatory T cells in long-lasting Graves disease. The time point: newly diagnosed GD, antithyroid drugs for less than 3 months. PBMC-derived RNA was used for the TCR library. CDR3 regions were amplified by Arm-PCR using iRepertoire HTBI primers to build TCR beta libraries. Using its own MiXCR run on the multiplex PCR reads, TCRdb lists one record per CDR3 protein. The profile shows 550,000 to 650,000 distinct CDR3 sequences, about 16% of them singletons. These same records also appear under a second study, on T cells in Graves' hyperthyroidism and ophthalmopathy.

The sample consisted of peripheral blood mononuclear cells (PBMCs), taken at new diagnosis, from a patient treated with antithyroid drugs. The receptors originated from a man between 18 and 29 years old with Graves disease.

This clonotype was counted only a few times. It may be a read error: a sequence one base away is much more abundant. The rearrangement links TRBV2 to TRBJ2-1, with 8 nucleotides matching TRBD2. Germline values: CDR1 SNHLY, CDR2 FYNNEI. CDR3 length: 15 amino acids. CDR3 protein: CASGGSGSSYDEQFF. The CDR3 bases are TGTGCCAGCGGGGGGAGCGGGAGCTCCTACGATGAGCAGTTCTTC.

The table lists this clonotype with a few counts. Here the CDR3 reads CASSSFAGQGNTEAFF. CDR3 coding DNA: TGTGCCAGCAGCTCCTTCGCGGGACAGGGGAACACTGAAGCTTTCTTT. The chain is built from TRBV12-3 or TRBV12-4 and TRBJ1-1, with 9 bases fitting TRBD1. With 6 bases clipped from V and 1 base from J, the junction kept 9 bases outside the gene matches. The CDR3 sequence is 16 residues long.

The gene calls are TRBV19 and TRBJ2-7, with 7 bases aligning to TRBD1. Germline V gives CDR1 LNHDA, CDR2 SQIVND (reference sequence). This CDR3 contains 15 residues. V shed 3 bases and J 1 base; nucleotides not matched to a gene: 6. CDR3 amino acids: CASSIFGRGSYEQYF. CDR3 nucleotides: TGTGCCAGTAGTATCTTCGGCAGGGGGTCCTACGAGCAGTACTTC.

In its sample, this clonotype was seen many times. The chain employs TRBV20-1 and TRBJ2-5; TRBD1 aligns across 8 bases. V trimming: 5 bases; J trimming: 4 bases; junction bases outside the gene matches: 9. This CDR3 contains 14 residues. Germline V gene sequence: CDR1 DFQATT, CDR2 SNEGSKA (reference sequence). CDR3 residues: CSAPQTGGGETQYF. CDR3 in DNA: TGCAGTGCTCCACAAACAGGGGGTGGAGAGACCCAGTACTTC.

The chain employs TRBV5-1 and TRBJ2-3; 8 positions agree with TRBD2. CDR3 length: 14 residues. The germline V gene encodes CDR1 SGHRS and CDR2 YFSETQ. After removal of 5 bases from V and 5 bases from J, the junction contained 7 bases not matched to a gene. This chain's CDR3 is CASSRSGREDTQYF. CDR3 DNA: TGCGCCAGCAGTCGCAGCGGGAGAGAAGATACGCAGTATTTT.

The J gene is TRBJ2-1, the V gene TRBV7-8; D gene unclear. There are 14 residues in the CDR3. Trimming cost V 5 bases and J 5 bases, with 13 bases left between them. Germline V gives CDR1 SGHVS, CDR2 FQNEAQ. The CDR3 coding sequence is TGTGCCAGCAGCCCTTCTTACCCTCACAATGAGCAGTTCTTC. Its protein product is CASSPSYPHNEQFF.

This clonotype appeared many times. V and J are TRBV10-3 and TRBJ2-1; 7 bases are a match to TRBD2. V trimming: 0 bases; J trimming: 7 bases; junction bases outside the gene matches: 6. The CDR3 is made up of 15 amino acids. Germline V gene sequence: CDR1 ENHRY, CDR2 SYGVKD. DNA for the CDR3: TGTGCCATCAGTGAGTCGGGAGGGATCGGGAATGAGCAGTTCTTC. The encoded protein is CAISESGGIGNEQFF.

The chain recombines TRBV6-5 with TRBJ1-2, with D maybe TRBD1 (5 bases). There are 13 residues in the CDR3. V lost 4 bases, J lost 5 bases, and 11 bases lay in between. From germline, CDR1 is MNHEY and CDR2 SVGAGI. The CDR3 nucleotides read TGTGCCAGCAGTTTCGACAGAGAGTATGGCTACACCTTC. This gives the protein CASSFDREYGYTF.

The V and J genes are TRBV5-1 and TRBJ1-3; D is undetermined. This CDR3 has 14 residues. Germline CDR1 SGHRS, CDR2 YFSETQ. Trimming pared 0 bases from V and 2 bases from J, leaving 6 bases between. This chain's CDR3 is CASSLDGTGNTIYF. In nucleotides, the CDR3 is TGCGCCAGCAGCTTGGACGGGACTGGAAACACCATATATTTT.

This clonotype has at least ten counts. This CDR3 reads CASSLTEGITEAFF. Here the CDR3 DNA reads TGTGCCAGCAGCCTGACCGAGGGCATCACTGAAGCTTTCTTT. The V call is TRBV28, the J call TRBJ1-1; D gene unclear. V was clipped by 6 bases and J by 4 bases, with 15 bases between them. This CDR3 has 14 amino acids. Germline V gene lookup returns CDR1 MDHEN and CDR2 SYDVKM.

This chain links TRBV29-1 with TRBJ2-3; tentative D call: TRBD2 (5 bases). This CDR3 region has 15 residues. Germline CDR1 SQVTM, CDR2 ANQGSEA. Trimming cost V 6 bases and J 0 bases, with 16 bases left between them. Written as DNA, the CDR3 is TGCAGCGTCACCTCCTCAAGCGGAAGCACAGATACGCAGTATTTT. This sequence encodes CSVTSSSGSTDTQYF.

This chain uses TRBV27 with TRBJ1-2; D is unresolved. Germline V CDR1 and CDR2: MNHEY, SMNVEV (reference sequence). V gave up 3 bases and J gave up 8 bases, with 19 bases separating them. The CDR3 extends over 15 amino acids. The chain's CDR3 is CASSFSIEDLDGYTF. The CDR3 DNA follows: TGTGCCAGCAGTTTTTCTATTGAGGATTTAGACGGCTACACCTTC.

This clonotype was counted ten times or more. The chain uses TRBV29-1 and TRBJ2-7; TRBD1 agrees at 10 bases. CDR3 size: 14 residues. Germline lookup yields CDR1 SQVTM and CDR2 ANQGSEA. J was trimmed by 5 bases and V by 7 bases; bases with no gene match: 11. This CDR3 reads CSAGPGQGWNEQYF. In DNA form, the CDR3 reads TGCAGCGCCGGACCGGGACAGGGGTGGAACGAGCAGTACTTC.

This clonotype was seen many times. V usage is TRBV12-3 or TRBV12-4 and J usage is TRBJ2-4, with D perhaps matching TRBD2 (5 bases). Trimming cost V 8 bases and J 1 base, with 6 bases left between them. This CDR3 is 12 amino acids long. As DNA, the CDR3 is TGTGCCAGCGGGGAGGCCAAAAACATTCAGTACTTC. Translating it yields CASGEAKNIQYF.

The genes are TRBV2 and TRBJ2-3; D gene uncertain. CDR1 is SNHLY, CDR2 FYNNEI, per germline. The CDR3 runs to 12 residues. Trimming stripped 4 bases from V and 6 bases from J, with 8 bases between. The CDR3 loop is CASSVVRDTQYF. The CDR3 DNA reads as TGTGCCAGCAGTGTGGTCAGGGATACGCAGTATTTT.

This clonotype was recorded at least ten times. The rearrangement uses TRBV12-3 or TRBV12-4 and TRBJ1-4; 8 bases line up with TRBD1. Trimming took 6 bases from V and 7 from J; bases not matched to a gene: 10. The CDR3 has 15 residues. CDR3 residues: CASSQEAGGGEKLFF. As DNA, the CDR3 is TGTGCCAGCAGCCAAGAGGCAGGGGGCGGTGAAAAACTGTTTTTT.

CDR3 sequence (DNA): TGTGCCAGCAGTCGGGGGGGGGTAAACACAGATACGCAGTATTTT. Its protein is CASSRGGVNTDTQYF. The chain recombines TRBV6-1 with TRBJ2-3; 8 bases map to TRBD2. The V and J ends lost 5 bases and 2 bases, in that order; junction bases with no gene match: 6. This CDR3 has 15 amino acids. Looked up from germline, CDR1 is MNHNS and CDR2 is SASEGT.

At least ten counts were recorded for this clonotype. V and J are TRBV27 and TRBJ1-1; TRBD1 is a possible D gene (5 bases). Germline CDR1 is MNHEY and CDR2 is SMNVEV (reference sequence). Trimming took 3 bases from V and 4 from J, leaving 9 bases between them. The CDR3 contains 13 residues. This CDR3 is CASSLEGRTEAFF. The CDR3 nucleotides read TGTGCCAGCAGTTTGGAGGGGCGCACTGAAGCTTTCTTT.

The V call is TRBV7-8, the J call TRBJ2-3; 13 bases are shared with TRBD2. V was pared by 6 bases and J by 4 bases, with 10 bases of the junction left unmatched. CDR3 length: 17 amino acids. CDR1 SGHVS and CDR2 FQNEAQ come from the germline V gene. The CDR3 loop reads CASSSGLAGRLADTQYF. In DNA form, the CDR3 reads TGTGCCAGCAGTTCGGGACTAGCGGGGAGATTGGCAGATACGCAGTATTTT.

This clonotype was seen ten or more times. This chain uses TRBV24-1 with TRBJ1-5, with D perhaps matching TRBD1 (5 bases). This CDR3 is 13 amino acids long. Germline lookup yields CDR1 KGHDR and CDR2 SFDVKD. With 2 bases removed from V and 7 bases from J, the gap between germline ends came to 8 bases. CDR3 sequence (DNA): TGTGCCACCAGTGATTGGGGGGAGCAGCCCCAGCATTTT. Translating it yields CATSDWGEQPQHF.

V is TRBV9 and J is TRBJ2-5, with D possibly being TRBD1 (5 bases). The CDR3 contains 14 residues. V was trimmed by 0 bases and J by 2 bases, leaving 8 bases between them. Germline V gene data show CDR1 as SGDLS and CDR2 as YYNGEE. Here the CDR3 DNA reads TGTGCCAGCAGCGTAGATGGGGCACAAGAGACCCAGTACTTC. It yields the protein CASSVDGAQETQYF.

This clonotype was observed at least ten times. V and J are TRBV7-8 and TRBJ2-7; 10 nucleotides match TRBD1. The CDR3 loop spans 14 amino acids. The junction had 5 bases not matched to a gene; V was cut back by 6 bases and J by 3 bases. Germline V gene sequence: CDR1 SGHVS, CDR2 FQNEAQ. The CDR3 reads CASSRGTGDYEQYF. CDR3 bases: TGTGCCAGCAGTAGGGGGACAGGGGACTACGAGCAGTACTTC.

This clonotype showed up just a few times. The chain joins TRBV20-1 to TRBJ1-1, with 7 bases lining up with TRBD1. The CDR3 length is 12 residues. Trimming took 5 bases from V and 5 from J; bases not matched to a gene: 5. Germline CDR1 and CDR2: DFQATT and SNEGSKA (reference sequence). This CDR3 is CSALKQGTEAFF. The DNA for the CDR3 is TGCAGTGCTCTTAAACAGGGGACTGAAGCTTTCTTT.

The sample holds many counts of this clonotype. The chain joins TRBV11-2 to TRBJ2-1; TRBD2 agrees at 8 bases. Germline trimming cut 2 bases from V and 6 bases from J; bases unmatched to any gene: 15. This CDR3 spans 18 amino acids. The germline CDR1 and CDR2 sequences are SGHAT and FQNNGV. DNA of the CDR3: TGTGCCAGCAGCTTACGCAACCCGGGACTAGTTCTCTCCAATGAGCAGTTCTTC. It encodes CASSLRNPGLVLSNEQFF.

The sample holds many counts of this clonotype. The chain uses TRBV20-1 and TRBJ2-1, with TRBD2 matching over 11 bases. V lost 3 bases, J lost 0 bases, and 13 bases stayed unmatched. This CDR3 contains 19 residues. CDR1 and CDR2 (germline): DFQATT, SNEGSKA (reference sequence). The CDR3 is CSASGEGLAGLSSYNEQFF. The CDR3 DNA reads TGCAGTGCTAGCGGGGAAGGACTAGCGGGCCTTAGCTCCTACAATGAGCAGTTCTTC.

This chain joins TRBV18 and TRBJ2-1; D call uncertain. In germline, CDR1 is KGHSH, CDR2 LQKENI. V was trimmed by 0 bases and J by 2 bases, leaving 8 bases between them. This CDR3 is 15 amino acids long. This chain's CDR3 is CASSPPGRPYNEQFF. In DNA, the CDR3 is TGTGCCAGCTCACCACCGGGTAGACCCTACAATGAGCAGTTCTTC.

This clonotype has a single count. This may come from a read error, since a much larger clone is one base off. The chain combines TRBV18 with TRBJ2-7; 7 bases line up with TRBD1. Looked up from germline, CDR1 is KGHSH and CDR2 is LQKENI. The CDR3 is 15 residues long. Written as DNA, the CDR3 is TGTGCCAGCTCACCACTACAGGGGCTGCAGGGCGAGCGGTACTTC. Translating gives CASSPLQGLQGERYF.

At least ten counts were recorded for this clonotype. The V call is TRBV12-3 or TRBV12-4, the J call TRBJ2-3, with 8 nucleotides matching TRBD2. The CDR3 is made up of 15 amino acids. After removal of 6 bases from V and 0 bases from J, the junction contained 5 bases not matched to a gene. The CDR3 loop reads CASRLSGASTDTQYF. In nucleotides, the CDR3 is TGTGCCAGCAGACTTAGCGGGGCAAGCACAGATACGCAGTATTTT.